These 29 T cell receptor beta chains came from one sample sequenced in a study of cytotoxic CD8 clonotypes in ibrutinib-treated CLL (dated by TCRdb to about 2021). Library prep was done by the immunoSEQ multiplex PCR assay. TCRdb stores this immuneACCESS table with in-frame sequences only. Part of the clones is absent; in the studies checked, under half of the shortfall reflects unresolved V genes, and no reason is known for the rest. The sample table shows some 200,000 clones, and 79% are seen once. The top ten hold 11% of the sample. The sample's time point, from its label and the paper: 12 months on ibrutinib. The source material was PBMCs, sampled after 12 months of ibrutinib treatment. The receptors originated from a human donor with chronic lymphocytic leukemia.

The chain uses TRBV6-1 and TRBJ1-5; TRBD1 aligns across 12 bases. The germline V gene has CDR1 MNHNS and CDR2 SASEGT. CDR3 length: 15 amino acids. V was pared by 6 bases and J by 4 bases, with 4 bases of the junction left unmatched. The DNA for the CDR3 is TGTGCCAGCAGACCGGGACAGGGGGCGAATCAGCCCCAGCATTTT. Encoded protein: CASRPGQGANQPQHF.

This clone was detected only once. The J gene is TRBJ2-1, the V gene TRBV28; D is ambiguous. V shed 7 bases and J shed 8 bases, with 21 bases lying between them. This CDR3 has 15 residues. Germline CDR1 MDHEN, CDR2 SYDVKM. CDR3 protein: CASTPTIQNSHEQFF. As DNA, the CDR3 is TGTGCCAGCACCCCTACGATACAGAACTCCCATGAGCAGTTCTTC.

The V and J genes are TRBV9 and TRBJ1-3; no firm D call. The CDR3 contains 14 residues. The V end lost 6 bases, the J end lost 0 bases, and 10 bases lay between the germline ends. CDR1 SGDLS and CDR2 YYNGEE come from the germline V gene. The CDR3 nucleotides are TGTGCCAGCACCGGGCCGTACTCTGGAAACACCATATATTTT. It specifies CASTGPYSGNTIYF.

CDR3 sequence (DNA): TGTGCCAGTAGTATTGGGACAGGGGGGTACAATGAGCAGTTCTTC. Its protein product is CASSIGTGGYNEQFF. The chain links TRBV19 to TRBJ2-1, with 11 bases aligning to TRBD1. V lost 3 bases and J lost 4; bases outside the gene matches: 2. The germline gives CDR1 LNHDA, CDR2 SQIVND (reference sequence). This CDR3 comprises 15 residues.

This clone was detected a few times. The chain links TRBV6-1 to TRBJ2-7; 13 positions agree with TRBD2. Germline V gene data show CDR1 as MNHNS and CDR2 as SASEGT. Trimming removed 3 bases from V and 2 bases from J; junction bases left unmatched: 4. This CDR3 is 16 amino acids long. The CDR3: CASSEGTSGDAYEQYF. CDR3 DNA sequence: TGTGCCAGCAGTGAGGGGACTAGCGGGGACGCCTACGAGCAGTACTTC.

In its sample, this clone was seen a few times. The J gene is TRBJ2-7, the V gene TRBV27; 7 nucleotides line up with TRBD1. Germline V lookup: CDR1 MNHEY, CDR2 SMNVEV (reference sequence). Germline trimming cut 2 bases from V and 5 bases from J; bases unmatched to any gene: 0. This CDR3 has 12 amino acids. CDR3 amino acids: CASSLQGDEQYF. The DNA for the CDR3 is TGTGCCAGCAGTTTACAGGGGGACGAGCAGTACTTC.

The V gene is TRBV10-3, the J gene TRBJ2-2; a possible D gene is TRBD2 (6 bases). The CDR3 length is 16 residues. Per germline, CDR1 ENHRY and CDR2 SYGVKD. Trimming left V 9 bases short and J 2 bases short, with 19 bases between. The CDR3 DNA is TGTGCCATAAGGGGTCCTACGGGACTTAACACCGGGGAGCTGTTTTTT. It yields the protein CAIRGPTGLNTGELFF.

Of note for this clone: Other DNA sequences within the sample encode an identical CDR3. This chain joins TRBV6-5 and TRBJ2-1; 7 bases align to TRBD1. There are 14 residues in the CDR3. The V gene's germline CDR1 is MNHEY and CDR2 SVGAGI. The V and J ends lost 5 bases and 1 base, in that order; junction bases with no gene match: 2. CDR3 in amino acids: CASSAGGSYNEQFF. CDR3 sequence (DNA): TGTGCCAGCAGTGCAGGGGGTTCCTACAATGAGCAGTTCTTC.

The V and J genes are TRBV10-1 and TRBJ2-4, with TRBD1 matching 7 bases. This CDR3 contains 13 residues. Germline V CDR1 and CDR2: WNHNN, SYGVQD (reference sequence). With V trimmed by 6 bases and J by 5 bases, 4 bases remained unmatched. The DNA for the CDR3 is TGCGCCAGCAGCCCCGGGACAGAAAACATTCAGTACTTC. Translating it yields CASSPGTENIQYF.

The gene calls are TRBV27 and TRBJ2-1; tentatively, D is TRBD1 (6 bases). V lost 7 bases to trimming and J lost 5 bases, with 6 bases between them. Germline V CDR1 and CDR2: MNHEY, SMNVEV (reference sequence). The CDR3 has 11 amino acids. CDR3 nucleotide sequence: TGTGCCAGCAAGGGGGACAATGAGCAGTTCTTC. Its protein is CASKGDNEQFF.

The CDR3 coding sequence is TGTGCCAGTAGTATAGGTTATTTATTGAACACTGAAGCTTTCTTT. Protein product: CASSIGYLLNTEAFF. J is TRBJ1-1 and V is TRBV19; no definite D call. V was cut by 1 base and J by 0 bases, with 9 bases left in between. Germline V CDR1 and CDR2: LNHDA, SQIVND (reference sequence). The CDR3 length is 15 residues.

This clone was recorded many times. The CDR3 is CASSLGATAGANVLTF. The CDR3 nucleotides are TGTGCCAGCAGTTTAGGGGCAACTGCTGGGGCCAACGTCCTGACTTTC. The chain combines TRBV28 with TRBJ2-6; TRBD1 might be the D (5 bases). This CDR3 contains 16 residues. V lost 2 bases and J lost 2, with 10 bases in between. The V gene's germline CDR1 is MDHEN and CDR2 SYDVKM.

CDR3 coding DNA: TGCAGCGTTGAAGACTTGGGGACTAGCGGGTACGAGCAGTACTTC. Its protein is CSVEDLGTSGYEQYF. The genes are TRBV29-1 and TRBJ2-7, with 12 bases identical to TRBD2. Germline V gene data show CDR1 as SQVTM and CDR2 as ANQGSEA. The CDR3 spans 15 residues. Trimming at V came to 0 bases and at J to 4 bases, leaving 4 bases not matched to a gene.

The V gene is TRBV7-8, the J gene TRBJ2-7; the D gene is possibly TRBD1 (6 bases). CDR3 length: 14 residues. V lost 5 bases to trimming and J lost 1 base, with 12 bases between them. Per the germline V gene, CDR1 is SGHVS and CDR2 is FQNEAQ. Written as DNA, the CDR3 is TGTGCCAGCAGCCCCGGACAGCAGTCCTACGAGCAGTACTTC. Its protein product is CASSPGQQSYEQYF. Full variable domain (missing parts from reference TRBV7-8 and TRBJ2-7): GAGVSQSPRYKVAKRGQDVALRCDPISGHVSLFWYQQALGQGPEFLTYFQNEAQLDKSGLPSDRFFAERPEGSVSTLKIQRTQQEDSAVYLCASSPGQQSYEQYFGPGTRLTVT.

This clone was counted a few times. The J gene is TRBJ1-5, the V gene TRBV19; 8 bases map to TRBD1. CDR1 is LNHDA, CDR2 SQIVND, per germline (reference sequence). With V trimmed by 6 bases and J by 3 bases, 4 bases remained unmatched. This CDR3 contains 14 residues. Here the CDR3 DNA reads TGTGCCAGTAGAACAGGGGGTGACAATCAGCCCCAGCATTTT. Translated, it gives CASRTGGDNQPQHF.

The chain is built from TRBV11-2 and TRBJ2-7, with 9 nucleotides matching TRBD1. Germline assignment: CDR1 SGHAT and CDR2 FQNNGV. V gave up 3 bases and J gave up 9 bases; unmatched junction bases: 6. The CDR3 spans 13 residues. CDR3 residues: CASSFGQGNAQYF. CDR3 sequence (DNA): TGTGCCAGCAGCTTCGGACAGGGGAATGCGCAGTACTTC. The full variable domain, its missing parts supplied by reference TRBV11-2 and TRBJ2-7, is EAGVAQSPRYKIIEKRQSVAFWCNPISGHATLYWYQQILGQGPKLLIQFQNNGVVDDSQLPKDRFSAERLKGVDSTLKIQPAKLEDSAVYLCASSFGQGNAQYFGPGTRLTVT.

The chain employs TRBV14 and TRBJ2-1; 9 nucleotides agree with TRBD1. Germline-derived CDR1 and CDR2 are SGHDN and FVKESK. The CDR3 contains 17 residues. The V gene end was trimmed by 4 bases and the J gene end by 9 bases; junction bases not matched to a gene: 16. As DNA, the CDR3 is TGTGCCAGCAGCCCTCCTGCTGGGACAGGGCCGTGGCTTGAGCAGTTCTTC. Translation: CASSPPAGTGPWLEQFF.

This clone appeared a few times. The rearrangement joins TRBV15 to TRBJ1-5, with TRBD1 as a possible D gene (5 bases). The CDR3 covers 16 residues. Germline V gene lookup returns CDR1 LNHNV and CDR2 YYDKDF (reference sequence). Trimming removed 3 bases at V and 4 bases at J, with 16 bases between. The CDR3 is CATSSGQGGGNQPQHF. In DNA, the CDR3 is TGTGCCACCAGCAGCGGGCAGGGTGGGGGAAATCAGCCCCAGCATTTT.

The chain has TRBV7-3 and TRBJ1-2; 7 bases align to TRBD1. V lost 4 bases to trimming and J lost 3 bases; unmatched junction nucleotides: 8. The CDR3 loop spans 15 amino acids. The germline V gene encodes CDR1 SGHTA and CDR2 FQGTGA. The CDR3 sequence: CASSSAPGQHYGYTF. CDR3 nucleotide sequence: TGTGCCAGCAGCTCCGCCCCGGGACAGCACTATGGCTACACCTTC.

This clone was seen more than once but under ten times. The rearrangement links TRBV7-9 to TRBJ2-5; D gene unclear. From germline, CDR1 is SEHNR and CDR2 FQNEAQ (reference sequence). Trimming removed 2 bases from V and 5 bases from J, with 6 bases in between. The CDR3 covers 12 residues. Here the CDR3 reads CASSLNVETQYF. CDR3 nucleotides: TGTGCCAGCAGCTTAAATGTGGAGACCCAGTACTTC.

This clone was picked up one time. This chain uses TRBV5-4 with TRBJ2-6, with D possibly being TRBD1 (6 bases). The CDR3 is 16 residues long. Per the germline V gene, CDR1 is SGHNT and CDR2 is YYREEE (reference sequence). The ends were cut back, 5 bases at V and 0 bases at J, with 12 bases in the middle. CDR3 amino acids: CASRANRVSGANVLTF. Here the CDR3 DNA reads TGTGCCAGCAGGGCAAACAGGGTCTCTGGGGCCAACGTCCTGACTTTC.

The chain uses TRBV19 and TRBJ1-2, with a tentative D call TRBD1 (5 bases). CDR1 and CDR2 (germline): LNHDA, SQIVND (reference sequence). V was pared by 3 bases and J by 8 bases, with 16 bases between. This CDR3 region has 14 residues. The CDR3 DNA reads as TGTGCCAGTAGTATGTGGGGACCCGATTGGGGCTACACCTTC. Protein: CASSMWGPDWGYTF.

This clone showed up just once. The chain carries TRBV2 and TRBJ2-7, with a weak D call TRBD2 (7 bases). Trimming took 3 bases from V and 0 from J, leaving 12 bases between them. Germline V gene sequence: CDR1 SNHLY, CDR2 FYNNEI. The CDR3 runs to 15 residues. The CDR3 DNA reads TGTGCCAGCAGTGATGAGGGGGGGCTCTCCTACGAGCAGTACTTC. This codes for CASSDEGGLSYEQYF.

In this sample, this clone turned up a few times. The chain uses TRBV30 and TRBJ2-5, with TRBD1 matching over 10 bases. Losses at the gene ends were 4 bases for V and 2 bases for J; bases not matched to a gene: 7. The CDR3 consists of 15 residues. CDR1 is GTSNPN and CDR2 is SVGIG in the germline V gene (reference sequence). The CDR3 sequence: CAWTSPGQGQETQYF. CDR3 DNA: TGTGCCTGGACCTCCCCGGGACAGGGGCAAGAGACCCAGTACTTC.

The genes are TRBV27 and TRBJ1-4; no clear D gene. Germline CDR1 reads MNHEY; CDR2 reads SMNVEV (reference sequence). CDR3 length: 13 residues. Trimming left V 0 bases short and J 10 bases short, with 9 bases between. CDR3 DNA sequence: TGTGCCAGCAGTTTATCCCCGTGGCGAAAACTGTTTTTT. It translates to CASSLSPWRKLFF.

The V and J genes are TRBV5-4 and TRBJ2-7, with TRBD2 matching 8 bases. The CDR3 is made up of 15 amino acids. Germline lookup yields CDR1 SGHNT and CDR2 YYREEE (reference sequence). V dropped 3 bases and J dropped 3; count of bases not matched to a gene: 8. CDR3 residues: CASSSERESNYEQYF. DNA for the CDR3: TGTGCCAGCAGCTCTGAGCGGGAGTCTAACTACGAGCAGTACTTC.

CDR3 protein: CASSLGLDTGELFF. CDR3 sequence (DNA): TGTGCCAGCAGCTTGGGCCTCGACACCGGGGAGCTGTTTTTT. V and J are TRBV7-2 and TRBJ2-2; no definite D call. V lost 3 bases, J lost 3 bases, and 8 bases lay in between. Germline assignment: CDR1 SGHTA and CDR2 FQGNSA. CDR3 size: 14 residues.

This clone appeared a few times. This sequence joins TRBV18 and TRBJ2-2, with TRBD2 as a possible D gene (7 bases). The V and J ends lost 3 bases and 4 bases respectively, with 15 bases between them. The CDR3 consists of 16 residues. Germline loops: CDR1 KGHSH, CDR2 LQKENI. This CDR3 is CASSPAGAGVTGELFF. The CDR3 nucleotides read TGTGCCAGCTCACCGGCGGGAGCAGGGGTCACCGGGGAGCTGTTTTTT.

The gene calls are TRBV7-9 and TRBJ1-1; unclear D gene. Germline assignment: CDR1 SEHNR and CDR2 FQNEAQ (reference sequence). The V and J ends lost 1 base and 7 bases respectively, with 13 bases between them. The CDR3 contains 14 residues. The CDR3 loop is CASSLDQRFSEAFF. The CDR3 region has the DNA TGTGCCAGCAGCTTAGATCAGAGATTTAGTGAAGCTTTCTTT.